This TCR beta chain was observed in a study of Tregs in tolerant kidney transplant recipients. Study conclusions and caveats: This study did not directly address biological reproducibility. Findings come from small patient numbers and require larger validation. Activated donor B cell expansion appeared to reveal the most relevant donor-specific TCRbeta repertoire.

The ends lost 4 bases at V and 6 bases at J; junction bases unmatched: 8. The germline V gene has CDR1 LNHNV and CDR2 YYDKDF (reference sequence). The CDR3 sequence is 15 residues long. Unstimulated regulatory T cells (CD4+CD25+CD127-), CD4+CD25- non-regulatory cells, CD4 and CD8 cells were FACS-sorted from thawed PBMCs. Regarding this clone: Its antigen remains unidentified.

Using immunoSEQ multiplex PCR, the repertoire was profiled, and TCRdb retains in-frame clones only, with some absent. The data hold roughly 120,000 clones, with roughly nine tenths observed a single time. Sequences were obtained from CD4+ T cells from blood. The chain employs TRBV15 and TRBJ2-7; 11 bases match TRBD2. The receptor's source is a human donor in good health. The CDR3 sequence: CATSIVAGGAGEQYF. CDR3 coding DNA: TGTGCCACCAGCATTGTAGCGGGGGGGGCCGGCGAGCAGTACTTC.